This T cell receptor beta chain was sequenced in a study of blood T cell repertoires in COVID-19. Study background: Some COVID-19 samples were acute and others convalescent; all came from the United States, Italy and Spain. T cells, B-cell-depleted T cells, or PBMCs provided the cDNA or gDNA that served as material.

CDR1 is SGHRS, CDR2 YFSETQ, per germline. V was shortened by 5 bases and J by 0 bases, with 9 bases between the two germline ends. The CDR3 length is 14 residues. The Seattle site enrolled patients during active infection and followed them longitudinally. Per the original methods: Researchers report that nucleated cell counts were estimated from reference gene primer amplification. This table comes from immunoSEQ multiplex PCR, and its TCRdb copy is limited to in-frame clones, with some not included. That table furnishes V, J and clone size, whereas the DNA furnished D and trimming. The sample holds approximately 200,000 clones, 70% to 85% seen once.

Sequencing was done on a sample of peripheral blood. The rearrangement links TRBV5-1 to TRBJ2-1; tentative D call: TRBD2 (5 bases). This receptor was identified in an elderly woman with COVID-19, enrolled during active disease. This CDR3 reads CASSDYFSYNEQFF. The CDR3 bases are TGCGCCAGCAGTGACTACTTCTCCTACAATGAGCAGTTCTTC.